This T cell receptor beta chain was recovered during a study of a mutant IDH1 vaccine in newly diagnosed glioma. Across the whole study: Prior therapy was radiotherapy, temozolomide, or both; most received both.

On this clone itself: Its matching antigen is unknown.

General study points: Altogether, 80% to 95% of patients exhibited vaccine-induced immune responses.

The data were produced by immunoSEQ multiplex PCR, yet TCRdb's version contains in-frame clones alone and is incomplete. The table records roughly 19,000 clones, around 80% of them present only once. Described time point: week 23, last vaccination. Every single dose of the vaccine, 300 ug of mutant IDH1 20-mer peptide, came with topical imiquimod. Donors' newly diagnosed IDH1-mutant WHO grade 3 or 4 astrocytomas lacked nuclear ATRX. The source of this sequence is a man aged 30-40 years with glioma. The material was PBMCs, obtained from a glioma patient whose treatment included an IDH1 peptide vaccine.

Here the CDR3 DNA reads TGTGCCAGCAGTGCACGGACAGGGTTTGATGGCTACACCTTC. Translation: CASSARTGFDGYTF. The chain links TRBV2 to TRBJ1-2, with 8 bases fitting TRBD1. CDR3 length equals 14 residues. The germline V gene encodes CDR1 SNHLY and CDR2 FYNNEI. V dropped 4 bases and J dropped 6; count of bases not matched to a gene: 7.